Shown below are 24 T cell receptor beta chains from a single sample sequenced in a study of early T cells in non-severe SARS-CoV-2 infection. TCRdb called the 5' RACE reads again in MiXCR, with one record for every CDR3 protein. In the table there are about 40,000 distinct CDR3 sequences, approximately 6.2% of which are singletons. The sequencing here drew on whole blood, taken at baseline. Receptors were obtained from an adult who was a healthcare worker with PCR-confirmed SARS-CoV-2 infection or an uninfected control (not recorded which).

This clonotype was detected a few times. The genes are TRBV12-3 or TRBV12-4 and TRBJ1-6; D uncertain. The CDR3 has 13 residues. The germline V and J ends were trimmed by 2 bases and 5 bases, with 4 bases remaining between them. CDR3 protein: CASSLIHNSPLHF. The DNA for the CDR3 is TGTGCCAGCAGTTTAATTCATAATTCACCCCTCCACTTT.

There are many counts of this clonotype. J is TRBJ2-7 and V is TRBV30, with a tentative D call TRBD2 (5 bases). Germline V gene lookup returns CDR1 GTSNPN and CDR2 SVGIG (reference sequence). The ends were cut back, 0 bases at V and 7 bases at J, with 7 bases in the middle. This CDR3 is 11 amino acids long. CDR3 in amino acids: CAWSVQREQYF. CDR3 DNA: TGTGCCTGGAGTGTACAGCGGGAGCAGTACTTC.

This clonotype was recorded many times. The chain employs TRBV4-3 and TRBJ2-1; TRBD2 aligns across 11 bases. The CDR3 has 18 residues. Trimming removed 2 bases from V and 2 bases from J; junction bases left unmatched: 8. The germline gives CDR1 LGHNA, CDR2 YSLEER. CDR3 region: CASSQSTGTSGPYNEQFF. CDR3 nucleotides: TGCGCCAGCAGCCAATCCACGGGGACTAGCGGTCCCTACAATGAGCAGTTCTTC.

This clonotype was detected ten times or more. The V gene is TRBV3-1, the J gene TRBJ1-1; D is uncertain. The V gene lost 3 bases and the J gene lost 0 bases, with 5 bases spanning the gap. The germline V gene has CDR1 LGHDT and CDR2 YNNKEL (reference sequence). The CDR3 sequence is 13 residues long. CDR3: CASSQLMNTEAFF. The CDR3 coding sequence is TGTGCCAGCAGCCAGTTAATGAACACTGAAGCTTTCTTT.

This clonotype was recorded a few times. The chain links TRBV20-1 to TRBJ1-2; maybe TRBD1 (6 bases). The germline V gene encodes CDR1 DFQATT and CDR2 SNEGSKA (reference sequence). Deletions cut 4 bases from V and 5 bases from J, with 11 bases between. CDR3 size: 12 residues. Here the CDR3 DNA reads TGCAGTGCTACTCAGGGGCGATATGGCTACACCTTC. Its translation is CSATQGRYGYTF.

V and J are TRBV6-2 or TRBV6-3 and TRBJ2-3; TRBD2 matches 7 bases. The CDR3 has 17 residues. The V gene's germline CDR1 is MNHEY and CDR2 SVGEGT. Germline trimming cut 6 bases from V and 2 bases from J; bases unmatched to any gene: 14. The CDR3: CASSRGLVSTITDTQYF. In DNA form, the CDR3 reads TGTGCCAGCAGCCGAGGACTAGTTTCAACCATCACAGATACGCAGTATTTT.

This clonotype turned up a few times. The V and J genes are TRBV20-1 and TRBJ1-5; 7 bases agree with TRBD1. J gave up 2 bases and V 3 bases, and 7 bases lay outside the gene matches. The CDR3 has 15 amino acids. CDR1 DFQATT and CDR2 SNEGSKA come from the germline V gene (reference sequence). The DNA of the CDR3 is TGCAGTGCTAGGGTTAGCACAGGGGGCAATCAGCCCCAGCATTTT. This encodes CSARVSTGGNQPQHF.

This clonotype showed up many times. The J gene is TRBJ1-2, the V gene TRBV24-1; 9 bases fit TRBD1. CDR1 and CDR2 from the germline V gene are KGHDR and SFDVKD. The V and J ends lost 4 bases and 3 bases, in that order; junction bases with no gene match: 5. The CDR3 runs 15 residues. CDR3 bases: TGTGCCACCAGTGACACCACAGGGGGCGACTATGGCTACACCTTC. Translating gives CATSDTTGGDYGYTF.

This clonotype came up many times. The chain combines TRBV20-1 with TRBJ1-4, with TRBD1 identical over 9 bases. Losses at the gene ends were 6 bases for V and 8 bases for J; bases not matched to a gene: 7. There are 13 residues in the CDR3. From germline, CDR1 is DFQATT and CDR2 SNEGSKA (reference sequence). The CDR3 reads CSADRGWEEKLFF. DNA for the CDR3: TGCAGTGCCGACAGGGGGTGGGAGGAAAAACTGTTTTTT.

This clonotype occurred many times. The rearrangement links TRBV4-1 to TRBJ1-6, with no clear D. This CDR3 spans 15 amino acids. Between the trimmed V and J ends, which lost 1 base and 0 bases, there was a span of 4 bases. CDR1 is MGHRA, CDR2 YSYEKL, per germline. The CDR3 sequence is CASSQGSSYNSPLHF. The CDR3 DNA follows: TGCGCCAGCAGCCAAGGGAGCTCCTATAATTCACCCCTCCACTTT.

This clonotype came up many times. The DNA of the CDR3 is TGTGCCAGCAGCTCCCTAGCGGGGGTGCCAGATACGCAGTATTTT. It specifies CASSSLAGVPDTQYF. The V gene is TRBV5-6, the J gene TRBJ2-3; 10 nucleotides agree with TRBD2. The junction had 5 bases not matched to a gene; V was cut back by 3 bases and J by 4 bases. The length of the CDR3 is 15 residues. CDR1 is SGHDT and CDR2 is YYEEEE in the germline V gene.

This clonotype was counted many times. In nucleotides, the CDR3 is TGTGCCAGCTCACCAGGGCAGACACCCGATGAGCAGTTCTTC. It encodes CASSPGQTPDEQFF. The rearrangement links TRBV18 to TRBJ2-1; D gene unclear. Germline V lookup: CDR1 KGHSH, CDR2 LQKENI. The CDR3 consists of 14 residues. Trimming took off 2 bases at V and 8 bases at J, with 13 bases between the two ends.

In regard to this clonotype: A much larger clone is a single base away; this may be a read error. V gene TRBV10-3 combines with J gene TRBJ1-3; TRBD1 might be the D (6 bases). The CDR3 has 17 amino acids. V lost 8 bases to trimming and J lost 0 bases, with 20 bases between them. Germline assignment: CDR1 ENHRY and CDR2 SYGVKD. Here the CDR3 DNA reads TGTGCCATCGGACCGGGACGGGGACATTTCTCTGGAAACACCATATATTTT. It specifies CAIGPGRGHFSGNTIYF.

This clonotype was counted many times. CDR3 coding DNA: TGTGCCAGCAGATCATCGCTAGCGGTAGAGCAGTTCTTC. Its translation: CASRSSLAVEQFF. This chain connects TRBV7-2 to TRBJ2-1, with 7 nucleotides matching TRBD2. Germline values: CDR1 SGHTA, CDR2 FQGNSA. The CDR3 consists of 13 residues. V was clipped by 6 bases and J by 10 bases; unmatched bases: 9.

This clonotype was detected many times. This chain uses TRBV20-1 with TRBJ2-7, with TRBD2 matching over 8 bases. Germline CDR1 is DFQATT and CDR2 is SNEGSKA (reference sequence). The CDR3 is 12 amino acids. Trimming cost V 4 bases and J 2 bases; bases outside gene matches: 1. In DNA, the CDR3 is TGCAGTGCTACGGGACTAGCCTACGAGCAGTACTTC. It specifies CSATGLAYEQYF.

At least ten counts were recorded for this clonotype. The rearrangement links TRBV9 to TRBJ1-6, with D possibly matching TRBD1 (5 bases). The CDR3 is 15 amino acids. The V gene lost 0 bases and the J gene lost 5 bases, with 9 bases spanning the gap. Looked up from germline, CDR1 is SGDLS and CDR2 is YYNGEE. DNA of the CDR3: TGTGCCAGCAGCGTAGATACGGACAATAATTCACCCCTCCACTTT. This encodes CASSVDTDNNSPLHF. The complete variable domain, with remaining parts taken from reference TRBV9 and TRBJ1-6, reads DSGVTQTPKHLITATGQRVTLRCSPRSGDLSVYWYQQSLDQGLQFLIQYYNGEERAKGNILERFSAQQFPDLHSELNLSSLELGDSALYFCASSVDTDNNSPLHFGNGTRLTVT.

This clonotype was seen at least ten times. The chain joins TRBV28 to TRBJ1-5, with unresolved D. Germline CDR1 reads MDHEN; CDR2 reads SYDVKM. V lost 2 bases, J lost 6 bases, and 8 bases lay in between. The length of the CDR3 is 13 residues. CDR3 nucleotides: TGTGCCAGCAGTTTAGCACACAGTCAGCCCCAGCATTTT. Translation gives CASSLAHSQPQHF.

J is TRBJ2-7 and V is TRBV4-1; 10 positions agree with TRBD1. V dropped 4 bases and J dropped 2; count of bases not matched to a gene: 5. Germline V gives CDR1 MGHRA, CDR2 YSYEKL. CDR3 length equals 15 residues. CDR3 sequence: CASSRGTGEAYEQYF. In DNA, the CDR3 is TGCGCCAGCAGCCGGGGGACAGGGGAAGCCTACGAGCAGTACTTC.

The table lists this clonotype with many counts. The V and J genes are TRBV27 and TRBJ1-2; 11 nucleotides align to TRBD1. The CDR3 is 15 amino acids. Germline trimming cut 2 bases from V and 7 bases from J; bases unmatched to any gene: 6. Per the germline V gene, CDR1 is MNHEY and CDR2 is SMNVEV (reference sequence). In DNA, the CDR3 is TGTGCCAGCAGTTTAGGGACAGGGGGAACGCCTGGCTACACCTTC. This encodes CASSLGTGGTPGYTF.

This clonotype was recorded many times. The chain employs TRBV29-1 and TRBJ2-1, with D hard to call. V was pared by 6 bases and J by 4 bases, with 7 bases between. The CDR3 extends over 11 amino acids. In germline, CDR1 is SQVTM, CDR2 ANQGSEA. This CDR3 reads CSVSEYNEQFF. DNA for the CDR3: TGCAGCGTGTCGGAGTACAATGAGCAGTTCTTC.

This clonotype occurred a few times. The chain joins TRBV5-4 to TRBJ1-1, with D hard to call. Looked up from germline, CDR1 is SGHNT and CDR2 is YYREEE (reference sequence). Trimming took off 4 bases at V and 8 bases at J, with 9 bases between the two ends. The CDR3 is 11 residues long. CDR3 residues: CASSLEREAFF. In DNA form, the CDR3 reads TGTGCCAGCAGCCTTGAGAGGGAAGCTTTCTTT.

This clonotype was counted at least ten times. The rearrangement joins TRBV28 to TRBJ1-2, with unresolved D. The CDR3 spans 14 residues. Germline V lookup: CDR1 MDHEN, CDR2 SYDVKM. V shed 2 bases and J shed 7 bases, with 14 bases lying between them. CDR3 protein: CASSLTGGIGGYTF. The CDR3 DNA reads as TGTGCCAGCAGTTTAACTGGAGGCATAGGTGGCTACACCTTC.

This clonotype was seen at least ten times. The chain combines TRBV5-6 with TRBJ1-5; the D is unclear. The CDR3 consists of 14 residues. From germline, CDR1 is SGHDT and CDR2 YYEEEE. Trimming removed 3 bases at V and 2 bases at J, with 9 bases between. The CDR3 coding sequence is TGTGCCAGCAGCTCAACTTGGGGCAATCAGCCCCAGCATTTT. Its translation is CASSSTWGNQPQHF.

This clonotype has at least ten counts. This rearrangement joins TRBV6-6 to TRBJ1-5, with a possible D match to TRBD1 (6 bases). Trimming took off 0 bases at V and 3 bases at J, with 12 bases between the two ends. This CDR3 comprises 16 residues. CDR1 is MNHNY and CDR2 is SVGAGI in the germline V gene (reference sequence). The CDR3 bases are TGTGCCAGCAGTTACTCGCAAGGGGGGCCCAATCAGCCCCAGCATTTT. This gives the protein CASSYSQGGPNQPQHF.